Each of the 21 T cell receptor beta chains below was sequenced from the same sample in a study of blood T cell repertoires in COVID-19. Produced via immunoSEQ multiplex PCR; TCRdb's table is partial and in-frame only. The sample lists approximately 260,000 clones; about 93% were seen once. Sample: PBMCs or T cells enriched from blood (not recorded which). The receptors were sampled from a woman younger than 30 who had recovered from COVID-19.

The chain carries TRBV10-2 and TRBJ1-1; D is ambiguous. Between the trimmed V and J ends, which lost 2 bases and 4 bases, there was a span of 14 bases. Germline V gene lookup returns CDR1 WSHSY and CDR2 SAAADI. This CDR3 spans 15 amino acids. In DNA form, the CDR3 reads TGCGCCAGCAGTGAGGCGCGGGGAGTCGGCACTGAAGCTTTCTTT. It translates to CASSEARGVGTEAFF.

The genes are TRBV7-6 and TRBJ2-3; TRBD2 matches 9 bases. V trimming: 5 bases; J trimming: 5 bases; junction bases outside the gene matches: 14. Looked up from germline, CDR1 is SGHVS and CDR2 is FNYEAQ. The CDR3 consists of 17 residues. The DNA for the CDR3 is TGTGCCAGCAGCCGTAGACTCGGGACTAGCCTCAAAGATACGCAGTATTTT. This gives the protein CASSRRLGTSLKDTQYF.

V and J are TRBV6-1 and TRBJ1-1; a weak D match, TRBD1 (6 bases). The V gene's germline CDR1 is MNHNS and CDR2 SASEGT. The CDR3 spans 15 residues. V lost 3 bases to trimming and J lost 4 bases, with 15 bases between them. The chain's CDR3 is CASSEIVTGPTEAFF. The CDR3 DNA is TGTGCCAGCAGTGAGATCGTTACAGGGCCCACTGAAGCTTTCTTT.

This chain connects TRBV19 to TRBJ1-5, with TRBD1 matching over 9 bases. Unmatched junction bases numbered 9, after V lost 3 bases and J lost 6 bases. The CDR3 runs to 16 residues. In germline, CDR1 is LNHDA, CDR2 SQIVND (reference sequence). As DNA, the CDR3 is TGTGCCAGTAGTATTGGCCGGACAGGGGCTCGTCAGCCCCAGCATTTT. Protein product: CASSIGRTGARQPQHF.

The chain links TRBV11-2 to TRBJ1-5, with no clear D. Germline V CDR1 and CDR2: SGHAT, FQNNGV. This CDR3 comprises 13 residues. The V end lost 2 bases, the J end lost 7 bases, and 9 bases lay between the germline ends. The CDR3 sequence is CASSLMARQPQHF. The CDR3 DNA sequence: TGTGCCAGCAGCTTAATGGCCCGACAGCCCCAGCATTTT.

CDR3 region: CASSLQGLGTEAFF. The CDR3 bases are TGTGCCAGCAGTCTACAGGGATTGGGTACTGAAGCTTTCTTT. This rearrangement joins TRBV6-6 to TRBJ1-1; possibly TRBD1 for D (6 bases). The CDR3 totals 14 residues. The V and J ends lost 5 bases and 5 bases respectively, with 15 bases between them. CDR1 MNHNY and CDR2 SVGAGI come from the germline V gene (reference sequence).

CDR3 in amino acids: CASSYGAATNEKLFF. CDR3 DNA: TGTGCCAGCAGTTACGGGGCGGCAACTAATGAAAAACTGTTTTTT. The chain carries TRBV6-5 and TRBJ1-4; TRBD1 might be the D (5 bases). Trimming removed 2 bases from V and 0 bases from J, with 7 bases in between. This CDR3 spans 15 amino acids. Germline lookup yields CDR1 MNHEY and CDR2 SVGAGI.

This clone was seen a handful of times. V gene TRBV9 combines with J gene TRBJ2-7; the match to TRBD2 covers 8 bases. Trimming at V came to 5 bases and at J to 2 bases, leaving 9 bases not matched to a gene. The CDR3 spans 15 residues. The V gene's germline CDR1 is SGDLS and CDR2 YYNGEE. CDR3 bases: TGTGCCAGCAGTCCCCTAGCGGGTCACACCTACGAGCAGTACTTC. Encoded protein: CASSPLAGHTYEQYF.

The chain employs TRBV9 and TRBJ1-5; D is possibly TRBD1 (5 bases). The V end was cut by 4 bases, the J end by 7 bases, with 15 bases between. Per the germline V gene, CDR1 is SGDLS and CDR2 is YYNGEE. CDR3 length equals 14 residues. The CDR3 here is CASSTGGGNQPQHF. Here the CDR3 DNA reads TGTGCCAGCAGCACCGGGGGAGGTAACCAGCCCCAGCATTTT.

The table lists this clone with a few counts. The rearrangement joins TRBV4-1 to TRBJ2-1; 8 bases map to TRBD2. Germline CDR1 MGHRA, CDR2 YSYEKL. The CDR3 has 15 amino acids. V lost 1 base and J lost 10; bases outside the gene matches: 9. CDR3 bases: TGCGCCAGCAGCCAAGGGACTAGCAGGGTTGGGGAGCAGTTCTTC. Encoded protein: CASSQGTSRVGEQFF.

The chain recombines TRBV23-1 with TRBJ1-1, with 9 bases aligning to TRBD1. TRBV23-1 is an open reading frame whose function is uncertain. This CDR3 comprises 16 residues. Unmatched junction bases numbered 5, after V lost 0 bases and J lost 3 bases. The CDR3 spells CASSQSTDRGDTEAFF. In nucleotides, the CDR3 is TGCGCCAGCAGTCAATCTACGGACAGGGGAGACACTGAAGCTTTCTTT.

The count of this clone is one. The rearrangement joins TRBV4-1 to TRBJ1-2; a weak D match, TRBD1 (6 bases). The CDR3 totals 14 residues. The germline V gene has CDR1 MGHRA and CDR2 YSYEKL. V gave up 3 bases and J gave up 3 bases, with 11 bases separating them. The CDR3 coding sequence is TGCGCCAGCAGCCACTGGACAGAGGACTATGGCTACACCTTC. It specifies CASSHWTEDYGYTF.

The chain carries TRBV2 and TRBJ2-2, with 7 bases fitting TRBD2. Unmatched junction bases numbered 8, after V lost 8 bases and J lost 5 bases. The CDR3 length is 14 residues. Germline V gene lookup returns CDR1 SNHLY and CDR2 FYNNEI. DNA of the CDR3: TGTGCCAGCCTGGCGGGGGTGGGGACCGGGGAGCTGTTTTTT. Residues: CASLAGVGTGELFF.

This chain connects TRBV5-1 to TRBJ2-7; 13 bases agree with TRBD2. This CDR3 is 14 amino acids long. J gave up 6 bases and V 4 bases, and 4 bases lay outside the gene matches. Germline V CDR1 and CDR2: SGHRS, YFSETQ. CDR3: CASSPGLAGAEQYF. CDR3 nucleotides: TGCGCCAGCAGCCCTGGACTAGCGGGAGCCGAGCAGTACTTC.

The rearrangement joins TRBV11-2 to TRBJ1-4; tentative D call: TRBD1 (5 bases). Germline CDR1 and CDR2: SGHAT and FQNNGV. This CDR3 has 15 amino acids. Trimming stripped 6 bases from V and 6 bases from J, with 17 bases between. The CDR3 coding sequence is TGTGCCAGCAGTTCAACGGGGGATGGGTATGAAAAACTGTTTTTT. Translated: CASSSTGDGYEKLFF.

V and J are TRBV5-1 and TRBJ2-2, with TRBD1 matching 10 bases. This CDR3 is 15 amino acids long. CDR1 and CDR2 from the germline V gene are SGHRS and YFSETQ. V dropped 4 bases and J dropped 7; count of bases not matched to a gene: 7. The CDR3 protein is CASSLGQGDLGELFF. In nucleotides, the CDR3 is TGCGCCAGCAGCCTTGGACAGGGGGATCTCGGGGAGCTGTTTTTT.

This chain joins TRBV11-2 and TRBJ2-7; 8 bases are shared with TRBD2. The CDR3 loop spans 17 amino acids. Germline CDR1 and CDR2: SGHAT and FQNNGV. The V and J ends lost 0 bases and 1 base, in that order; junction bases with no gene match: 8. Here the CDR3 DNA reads TGTGCCAGCAGCTTAGATCTAACGGGAGGGCCGTCCTACGAGCAGTACTTC. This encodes CASSLDLTGGPSYEQYF.

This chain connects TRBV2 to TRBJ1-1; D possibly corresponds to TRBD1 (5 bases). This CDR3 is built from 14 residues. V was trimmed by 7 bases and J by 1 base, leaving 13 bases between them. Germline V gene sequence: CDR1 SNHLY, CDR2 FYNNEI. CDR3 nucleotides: TGTGCCAGCACCAAGGACACAGCGAACACTGAAGCTTTCTTT. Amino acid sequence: CASTKDTANTEAFF.

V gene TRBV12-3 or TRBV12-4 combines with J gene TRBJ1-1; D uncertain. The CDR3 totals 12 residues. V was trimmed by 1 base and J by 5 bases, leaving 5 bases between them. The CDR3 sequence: CASSLVITEAFF. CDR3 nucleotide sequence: TGTGCCAGCAGTTTAGTTATAACTGAAGCTTTCTTT.

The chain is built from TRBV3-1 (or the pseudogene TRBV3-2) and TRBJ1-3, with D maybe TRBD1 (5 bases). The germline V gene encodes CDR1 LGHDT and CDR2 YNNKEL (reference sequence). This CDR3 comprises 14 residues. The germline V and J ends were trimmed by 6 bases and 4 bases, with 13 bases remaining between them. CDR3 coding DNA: TGTGCCAGCAGGCTTGGACATTTGGGAAACACCATATATTTT. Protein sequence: CASRLGHLGNTIYF.

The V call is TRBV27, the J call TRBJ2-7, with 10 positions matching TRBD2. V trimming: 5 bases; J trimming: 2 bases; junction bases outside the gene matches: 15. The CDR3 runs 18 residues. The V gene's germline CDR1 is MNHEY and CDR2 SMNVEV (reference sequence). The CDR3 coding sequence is TGTGCCAGCAGTCCCCGTAGTAGCGGGAGGACGACCCCCTACGAGCAGTACTTC. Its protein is CASSPRSSGRTTPYEQYF.